Below are 23 T cell receptor beta chains sequenced from a single sample in a study of shared clonotypes between healthy human individuals. Measured with immunoSEQ multiplex PCR; TCRdb has only the in-frame clones, and not every one. This table holds over 2 million clones, 90% to 95% found once. Sequences were obtained from naive CD4+ T cells sorted from blood. Subset: CD45RA+ positively selected. These TCRs come from a man in his late teens or twenties in good health.

V and J are TRBV5-6 and TRBJ2-1; the match to TRBD1 covers 9 bases. Germline V lookup: CDR1 SGHDT, CDR2 YYEEEE. The CDR3 has 15 residues. V trimming: 4 bases; J trimming: 3 bases; junction bases outside the gene matches: 5. CDR3 in amino acids: CASSRTGQGYNEQFF. In DNA, the CDR3 is TGTGCCAGCAGCCGCACGGGACAGGGCTACAATGAGCAGTTCTTC.

The chain carries TRBV5-1 and TRBJ2-7, with 10 bases matching TRBD2. This CDR3 has 17 residues. Trimming took 1 base from V and 0 from J; bases not matched to a gene: 7. CDR1 and CDR2 from the germline V gene are SGHRS and YFSETQ. CDR3 nucleotide sequence: TGCGCCAGCAGCTTGTCTCGTCTAGCGGGAGTCTCCTACGAGCAGTACTTC. Amino acid sequence: CASSLSRLAGVSYEQYF.

Details on this clone: The sample holds other DNA sequences that translate to the same CDR3. The chain couples TRBV5-4 to TRBJ2-5, with D tentatively TRBD2 (6 bases). The CDR3 length is 14 residues. Germline CDR1 SGHNT, CDR2 YYREEE (reference sequence). Trimming removed 0 bases at V and 5 bases at J, with 11 bases between. The CDR3 protein is CASSLAGVRETQYF. The CDR3 nucleotides are TGTGCCAGCAGCTTGGCGGGAGTTCGGGAGACCCAGTACTTC.

The CDR3 nucleotides are TGTGCCAGCAGCATCTTTAGCGGGAGGGAGGCTTTGTACTTC. Translating gives CASSIFSGREALYF. The J gene is TRBJ2-7, the V gene TRBV7-9, with TRBD2 matching 11 bases. The CDR3 runs to 14 residues. Germline loops: CDR1 SEHNR, CDR2 FQNEAQ (reference sequence). V was pared by 5 bases and J by 12 bases, with 12 bases of the junction left unmatched. Based on the CDR3 plus reference TRBV7-9 and TRBJ2-7, the full variable domain is DTGVSQNPRHKITKRGQNVTFRCDPISEHNRLYWYRQTLGQGPEFLTYFQNEAQLEKSRLLSDRFSAERPKGSFSTLEIQRTEQGDSAMYLCASSIFSGREALYFGPGTRLTVT.

The chain recombines TRBV2 with TRBJ1-5, with D possibly being TRBD1 (5 bases). The germline V and J ends were trimmed by 4 bases and 3 bases, with 16 bases remaining between them. There are 16 residues in the CDR3. Germline V CDR1 and CDR2: SNHLY, FYNNEI. The CDR3 DNA sequence: TGTGCCAGCAGTGGGGACCCCTACGAGAACAATCAGCCCCAGCATTTT. It codes for CASSGDPYENNQPQHF.

The chain carries TRBV15 and TRBJ1-4, with no clear D. V lost 2 bases and J lost 0, with 13 bases in between. Germline CDR1 reads LNHNV; CDR2 reads YYDKDF (reference sequence). This CDR3 contains 17 residues. The CDR3 nucleotides are TGTGCCACCAGCAGAAGTTGGGGAATCGCAACTAATGAAAAACTGTTTTTT. Amino acid sequence: CATSRSWGIATNEKLFF.

This sequence joins TRBV28 and TRBJ2-1; D unresolved. Germline CDR1 and CDR2: MDHEN and SYDVKM. V was trimmed by 4 bases and J by 3 bases, leaving 10 bases between them. This CDR3 region has 14 residues. DNA of the CDR3: TGTGCCAGCAGTTATCACTACAGCTACAATGAGCAGTTCTTC. Translating gives CASSYHYSYNEQFF.

The gene calls are TRBV30 and TRBJ2-2, with D possibly being TRBD1 (6 bases). This CDR3 has 15 residues. From germline, CDR1 is GTSNPN and CDR2 SVGIG (reference sequence). Trimming removed 5 bases from V and 1 base from J, with 14 bases in between. CDR3 in DNA: TGTGCCTGGCGGTGGCAGGGGAAGAACACCGGGGAGCTGTTTTTT. As protein: CAWRWQGKNTGELFF.

The CDR3 sequence: CASSSKAGVGTDTQYF. In DNA form, the CDR3 reads TGTGCCAGCAGCTCAAAAGCGGGAGTAGGAACAGATACGCAGTATTTT. The gene calls are TRBV5-4 and TRBJ2-3, with 8 bases aligning to TRBD2. Germline-derived CDR1 and CDR2 are SGHNT and YYREEE (reference sequence). The CDR3 consists of 16 residues. J gave up 3 bases and V 3 bases, and 9 bases lay outside the gene matches. The complete variable domain, with remaining parts taken from reference TRBV5-4 and TRBJ2-3, reads ETGVTQSPTHLIKTRGQQVTLRCSSQSGHNTVSWYQQALGQGPQFIFQYYREEENGRGNFPPRFSGLQFPNYSSELNVNALELDDSALYLCASSSKAGVGTDTQYFGPGTRLTVL.

With respect to this clone: Since a much larger clone is just one base distant, this may be a read error. The chain recombines TRBV15 with TRBJ2-7, with a weak D call TRBD2 (6 bases). The CDR3 has 16 residues. V lost 5 bases to trimming and J lost 0 bases, with 17 bases between them. CDR1 is LNHNV, CDR2 YYDKDF, per germline (reference sequence). DNA of the CDR3: TGTGCCACCAGCGGAGGTCTAGCGCCGAGCTCCTACGAGCAGTACTTC. Protein sequence: CATSGGLAPSSYEQYF.

CDR3 residues: CATTTNSLASYGYTF. The CDR3 DNA reads TGTGCCACCACGACTAACAGCTTAGCATCCTATGGCTACACCTTC. This chain connects TRBV19 to TRBJ1-2; D call uncertain. CDR3 size: 15 residues. V was pared by 10 bases and J by 4 bases, with 22 bases between. The V gene's germline CDR1 is LNHDA and CDR2 SQIVND (reference sequence).

The CDR3 loop reads CASSHSTSGSNTGELFF. CDR3 coding DNA: TGTGCCAGCTCACACTCGACTAGCGGGAGCAACACCGGGGAGCTGTTTTTT. The chain has TRBV18 and TRBJ2-2, with 12 bases fitting TRBD2. The CDR3 covers 17 residues. The germline CDR1 and CDR2 sequences are KGHSH and LQKENI. The V and J ends lost 4 bases and 2 bases, in that order; junction bases with no gene match: 5.

The J gene is TRBJ2-1, the V gene TRBV27, with TRBD2 matching over 7 bases. V was clipped by 5 bases and J by 3 bases; unmatched bases: 10. CDR1 is MNHEY and CDR2 is SMNVEV in the germline V gene (reference sequence). This CDR3 region has 16 residues. The CDR3 region has the DNA TGTGCCAGCAGTCCTCGCGGGAGCAGGGACTACAATGAGCAGTTCTTC. Amino acid sequence: CASSPRGSRDYNEQFF.

The rearrangement links TRBV15 to TRBJ1-5; no firm D call. Trimming took 0 bases from V and 5 from J, leaving 11 bases between them. The length of the CDR3 is 15 residues. Germline CDR1 reads LNHNV; CDR2 reads YYDKDF (reference sequence). The CDR3 DNA is TGTGCCACCAGCAGAGATTTAGGGTTGGATCAGCCCCAGCATTTT. Translated: CATSRDLGLDQPQHF.

The rearrangement joins TRBV2 to TRBJ1-3; D remains ambiguous. There are 13 residues in the CDR3. Germline lookup yields CDR1 SNHLY and CDR2 FYNNEI. V was pared by 2 bases and J by 11 bases, with 13 bases between. The CDR3 DNA reads TGTGCCAGCAGTGAATACGTGGAAACGGCCATATATTTT. As protein: CASSEYVETAIYF.

V and J are TRBV9 and TRBJ2-7; D is perhaps TRBD1 (6 bases). The CDR3 runs to 16 residues. The ends were cut back, 4 bases at V and 0 bases at J, with 17 bases in the middle. Per germline, CDR1 SGDLS and CDR2 YYNGEE. The CDR3 DNA sequence: TGTGCCAGCAGCCCCGGTCGACAGGAGCTCTCCTACGAGCAGTACTTC. Translation: CASSPGRQELSYEQYF.

In regard to this clone: This sequence may be a read error, since a much larger clone differs from it by one base. This chain links TRBV6-5 with TRBJ2-7; D uncertain. The germline CDR1 and CDR2 sequences are MNHEY and SVGAGI. The CDR3 is 13 residues long. CDR3 DNA: TGCGCCAGCAGTGAGTCCCGAACCTACGAGCAGTACTTC. Translated, it gives CASSESRTYEQYF.

The rearrangement uses TRBV6-6 and TRBJ2-5, with D perhaps matching TRBD1 (5 bases). This CDR3 region has 13 residues. The V end lost 6 bases, the J end lost 2 bases, and 10 bases lay between the germline ends. The germline CDR1 and CDR2 sequences are MNHNY and SVGAGI (reference sequence). CDR3 residues: CASSSQGQETQYF. The DNA of the CDR3 is TGTGCCAGCAGCTCTCAGGGACAAGAGACCCAGTACTTC.

The CDR3 nucleotides are TGTGCCACCAGCAGGCACCGGGTCCCGAATTCACCCCTCCACTTT. As protein: CATSRHRVPNSPLHF. The genes are TRBV15 and TRBJ1-6; D remains ambiguous. This CDR3 is built from 15 residues. CDR1 is LNHNV and CDR2 is YYDKDF in the germline V gene (reference sequence). Trimming shortened V by 3 bases and J by 7 bases, and 13 bases separated the two germline ends.

This chain uses TRBV7-2 with TRBJ1-2; 7 bases align to TRBD1. This CDR3 has 15 residues. J was trimmed by 4 bases and V by 5 bases; bases with no gene match: 10. In germline, CDR1 is SGHTA, CDR2 FQGNSA. Here the CDR3 reads CASSLEAGQIYGYTF. CDR3 DNA: TGTGCCAGCAGCCTCGAAGCGGGACAGATCTATGGCTACACCTTC.

As to this clone: Other DNA sequences in the sample encode the same CDR3. The V call is TRBV6-5, the J call TRBJ1-2, with a tentative D call TRBD1 (6 bases). Germline V gives CDR1 MNHEY, CDR2 SVGAGI. The CDR3 spans 13 residues. Trimming took off 6 bases at V and 2 bases at J, with 10 bases between the two ends. CDR3 nucleotide sequence: TGTGCCAGCAGCAGAGGACAGAACTATGGCTACACCTTC. Translated, it gives CASSRGQNYGYTF.

V and J are TRBV5-1 and TRBJ2-1; 12 bases agree with TRBD2. J lost 0 bases, V lost 3 bases, and 7 bases had no gene match. From germline, CDR1 is SGHRS and CDR2 YFSETQ. There are 18 residues in the CDR3. CDR3 protein: CASSSQPSGGASYNEQFF. For the CDR3, the DNA is TGCGCCAGCAGCTCCCAACCTAGCGGGGGGGCCTCCTACAATGAGCAGTTCTTC.

This clone occurred once. The V gene is TRBV28, the J gene TRBJ2-7; D unresolved. Germline V CDR1 and CDR2: MDHEN, SYDVKM. Trimming took off 7 bases at V and 2 bases at J, with 21 bases between the two ends. This CDR3 is 16 amino acids long. The CDR3 sequence is CASKLGSGGLAYEQYF. The CDR3, as DNA: TGTGCCAGCAAACTGGGATCCGGTGGTTTGGCCTACGAGCAGTACTTC.